The source of this T cell receptor beta chain is a study of low-dose radiotherapy and immunotherapy resistance in tumors. Study summary: The fractionation for Cohort 1 was 0.5 Gy per fraction every 2 weeks, totaling 6.5 Gy. Each patient was administered nivolumab intravenously at 240 mg, which was a flat dose, every two weeks, along with intravenous ipilimumab at 1 mg/kg every six weeks. Intravenous cyclophosphamide at 200 mg/m2 preceded radiation and immunotherapy by one day, every two weeks.

Sample time point: before trial treatment. Alpha and beta chains were covered, as first-strand cDNA relied on TRAV- and TRBV-specific primers. The authors ran around 18 PCR cycles to amplify TCRs with a constant-region primer and V-primer adapter. MiXCR was run by TCRdb on the reads, yielding one entry per CDR3 protein. The sample has some 71,000 distinct CDR3 sequences, less than 40% seen once. Trimming shortened V by 4 bases and J by 0 bases, and 10 bases separated the two germline ends. Germline-derived CDR1 and CDR2 are SQVTM and ANQGSEA. This CDR3 is built from 14 residues. The TCR sequence derives from a female donor with ovarian cancer. Sequenced material: PBMCs, taken before treatment. J is TRBJ2-4 and V is TRBV29-1; D unresolved. The CDR3 DNA reads as TGCAGCGTTGGGTTCGGTCTAGCCAAAAACATTCAGTACTTC. Residues: CSVGFGLAKNIQYF.